A selection of T cell receptor beta chains follows, all from one sample in a study of blood T cell repertoires in COVID-19. Sequenced by immunoSEQ multiplex PCR; TCRdb stores in-frame clones only, minus some. The data hold around 68,000 clones, with just over 90% observed a single time. Input material: peripheral blood. The origin of the receptors is a human donor in a cohort sampled during active COVID-19. CDR3s include the opening cysteine and the closing phenylalanine or tryptophan. A D gene is named only where the DNA matches it firmly. Clone size is shown for a subset of rows, as once, few, many or a class of expanded clone.

v_call	d_call	cdr3_length	j_call	clone_size	cdr3_nt	cdr3_aa
TRBV18	TRBD2	14	TRBJ2-1	-	TGTGCCACAGGACCCACTAGCGGCTACAATGAGCAGTTCTTC	CATGPTSGYNEQFF
TRBV2	-	14	TRBJ1-5	-	TGTGCCAGCAATTGGAGGTATAGCAATCAGCCCCAGCATTTT	CASNWRYSNQPQHF
TRBV7-2	-	14	TRBJ2-7	-	TGTGCCAGCAGCTTAGGATCCAGCGAGTACGAGCAGTACTTC	CASSLGSSEYEQYF
TRBV7-8	TRBD2	13	TRBJ2-1	-	TGTGCCAGCAGCCTACTAGCGATAGGTGAGCAGTTCTTC	CASSLLAIGEQFF
TRBV6-5	-	15	TRBJ2-1	-	TGTGCCAGCAGTTACTCGAATACTGCTAGAAATGAGCAGTTCTTC	CASSYSNTARNEQFF
TRBV5-1	-	14	TRBJ2-3	-	TGCGCCAGCAGAAGCGTTCCAAGCACAGATACGCAGTATTTT	CASRSVPSTDTQYF
TRBV28	-	17	TRBJ1-5	-	TGTGCCAGCAGATCCACCACTCGACAGGTGCGGAATCAGCCCCAGCATTTT	CASRSTTRQVRNQPQHF
TRBV3-1/TRBV3-2	TRBD2	18	TRBJ2-1	-	TGTGCCAGCAGCCAAGGGGGGACTAGCGGGAGGGCCGGTGATGAGCAGTTCTTC	CASSQGGTSGRAGDEQFF
TRBV11-1	-	13	TRBJ2-3	-	TGTGCCAGCAGCTTCCAGGGTACGAGTACGCAGTATTTT	CASSFQGTSTQYF
TRBV7-2	TRBD1	13	TRBJ1-1	once	TGTGCCAGCAGCTTAGGGGACAGGGGGCAAGCTTTCTTT	CASSLGDRGQAFF
TRBV7-9	TRBD1	15	TRBJ2-1	-	TGTGCCAGCAGTCCCGGGACAGGCGCTAGCAATGAGCAGTTCTTC	CASSPGTGASNEQFF
TRBV5-4	-	14	TRBJ2-1	-	TGTGCCAGCAGCTTGGGGACTCCACTTAATGAGCAGTTCTTC	CASSLGTPLNEQFF
TRBV6-5	-	14	TRBJ2-7	-	TGTGCCAGCAGGGACACTCCACCTACCTACGAGCAGTACTTC	CASRDTPPTYEQYF
TRBV6-2/TRBV6-3	TRBD2	19	TRBJ2-3	-	TGTGCCAGCAGTTACCCTCCGGGACTAGCGGGTCTAGGCACAGATACGCAGTATTTT	CASSYPPGLAGLGTDTQYF
TRBV19	-	19	TRBJ2-3	-	TGTGCCTACGACCTTCTAGGGGGAGGGCCGAAGTCGGACACAGATACGCAGTATTTT	CAYDLLGGGPKSDTDTQYF
TRBV21-1	-	13	TRBJ2-1	-	TGTGCCCTCGGGACTAGCGCCTACAATGAGCAGTTCTTC	CALGTSAYNEQFF
TRBV2	TRBD1	14	TRBJ1-5	few	TGTGCCAGCAGTGGACAGGGGAGTTATCAGCCCCAGCATTTT	CASSGQGSYQPQHF
TRBV7-2	TRBD1	14	TRBJ2-3	-	TGTGCCAGCAGCCGCCAGGGGGCCGCAGATACGCAGTATTTT	CASSRQGAADTQYF
TRBV11-3	TRBD1	15	TRBJ2-3	-	TGTGCCAGCAGCTTAGGGGACAGGGGCACAGATACGCAGTATTTT	CASSLGDRGTDTQYF
TRBV18	-	15	TRBJ2-2	-	TGTGCCAGCTCACCTCGGACACAAGTTACCGGGGAGCTGTTTTTT	CASSPRTQVTGELFF
TRBV18	-	12	TRBJ1-2	-	TGTGCCAGCTCACCAGGCAACTATGGCTACACCTTC	CASSPGNYGYTF
TRBV28	TRBD2	19	TRBJ2-3	-	TGTGCCAGCAGTTTTCTGACTAGCGGGAATGCGAGAAGGACAGATACGCAGTATTTT	CASSFLTSGNARRTDTQYF
TRBV7-2	TRBD1	14	TRBJ2-3	-	TGTGCCAGCAGCTTGGGACAGGGGGTAGATACGCAGTATTTT	CASSLGQGVDTQYF
TRBV20-1	-	11	TRBJ1-3	-	TGCAGTGCAGGGGGTGGAAACACCATATATTTT	CSAGGGNTIYF
TRBV24-1	TRBD1	15	TRBJ2-3	-	TGTGCCACCAGTGACCACAACAGGGGGCCAGATACGCAGTATTTT	CATSDHNRGPDTQYF
TRBV19	TRBD1	14	TRBJ1-5	-	TGTGCCAGTAAGGCAGGGGGCACCCATGGGGCCCAGCATTTT	CASKAGGTHGAQHF
TRBV19	-	16	TRBJ2-7	-	TGTGCCAGTACCCCTGGGGGGGGCAGGGCGAAATACGAGCAGTACTTC	CASTPGGGRAKYEQYF
TRBV6-6	TRBD2	16	TRBJ2-1	-	TGTGCCAGCAGTTACCTGCTAGCGGGAGGGCCCGGGGAGCAGTTCTTC	CASSYLLAGGPGEQFF
TRBV2	-	14	TRBJ2-1	-	TGTGCCAGCAGTGGCCGACTAGTAACCAATGAGCAGTTCTTC	CASSGRLVTNEQFF
TRBV6-2/TRBV6-3	TRBD2	16	TRBJ2-1	-	TGTGCCAGCAGTTCCCGAGGACTAGCGGGACACAATGAGCAGTTCTTC	CASSSRGLAGHNEQFF
TRBV27	TRBD1	15	TRBJ1-1	few	TGTGCCAGCAGTCCATACAGGGGTTGGTACACTGAAGCTTTCTTT	CASSPYRGWYTEAFF
TRBV28	-	14	TRBJ1-3	-	TGTGCCAGCAGCCCTACAGGGTCTGGAAACACCATATATTTT	CASSPTGSGNTIYF
TRBV18	-	13	TRBJ1-4	-	TGTGCCAGCTCACCGAGGCTCGGTGAAAAACTGTTTTTT	CASSPRLGEKLFF
TRBV11-2	TRBD1	13	TRBJ1-1	-	TGTGCCAGCAGCATACAGGGGGGCACTGAAGCTTTCTTT	CASSIQGGTEAFF
TRBV12-5	TRBD1	13	TRBJ2-3	-	TGTGCTAGCTCGGGACAGATCACAGATACGCAGTATTTT	CASSGQITDTQYF
TRBV7-3	-	15	TRBJ2-5	-	TGTGCCAGCAGCTTAAGCCAGGGTCGACAAGAGACCCAGTACTTC	CASSLSQGRQETQYF
TRBV7-9	-	16	TRBJ2-7	-	TGTGCCAGCAGCTTAATTGGGAGTACCCTACCCTACGAGCAGTACTTC	CASSLIGSTLPYEQYF
TRBV12-3/TRBV12-4	TRBD2	11	TRBJ2-7	-	TGTGCCAGCAGTTTAGGGACTAGCAAGTACTTC	CASSLGTSKYF
TRBV3-1/TRBV3-2	TRBD2	17	TRBJ2-1	-	TGTGCCAGCAGCCAAGCGGGGACTAGCGGGAAAGGGAATGAGCAGTTCTTC	CASSQAGTSGKGNEQFF
TRBV19	TRBD1	14	TRBJ2-7	-	TGTGCCAGTAGAGGGACAGGGTGGGACTACGAGCAGTACTTC	CASRGTGWDYEQYF
TRBV7-9	TRBD2	15	TRBJ2-7	-	TGTGCCAGCAGTCTGGACGGGAGGTTCACCTACGAGCAGTACTTC	CASSLDGRFTYEQYF
TRBV7-7	TRBD2	19	TRBJ2-1	once	TGTGCTAGCAGCACCCACGAGGGACTAGCGGGGCTGGACTACAATGAGCAGTTCTTC	CASSTHEGLAGLDYNEQFF
TRBV10-3	-	12	TRBJ2-7	-	TGTGCCATCAGTGGCTACAGGGGAGGGCAGTACTTC	CAISGYRGGQYF
TRBV7-9	TRBD1	16	TRBJ2-2	-	TGTGCCAGCAGCTTAGGACAGGGGGGGAACACCGGGGAGCTGTTTTTT	CASSLGQGGNTGELFF
TRBV18	TRBD1	15	TRBJ2-1	-	TGTGCCAGCTCACCAAGCGCAGGGGGTAGTGGTGAGCAGTTCTTC	CASSPSAGGSGEQFF
TRBV11-3	-	14	TRBJ1-1	-	TGTGCCAGCAGCTTAGAAGGGGGACAAACTGAAGCTTTCTTT	CASSLEGGQTEAFF
TRBV6-5	-	15	TRBJ1-1	-	TGTGCCAGCAGGCCCGCGTGGGGCGCAGGAGGGGAAGCTTTCTTT	CASRPAWGAGGEAFF
TRBV5-1	TRBD2	15	TRBJ2-7	-	TGCGCCAGCAGCTTGGCCTTAGCGGGGGGATACGAGCAGTACTTC	CASSLALAGGYEQYF
TRBV27	-	16	TRBJ2-2	few	TGTGCCAGCAGTTTATATTCGGTGGGAGACACCGGGGAGCTGTTTTTT	CASSLYSVGDTGELFF
TRBV7-2	TRBD1	14	TRBJ1-5	-	TGTGCCAGCAGCTCTAGGACAGGGAATCAGCCCCAGCATTTT	CASSSRTGNQPQHF
TRBV18	-	15	TRBJ2-3	once	TGTGCCAGCTCACCGGTTAGCGGCCTCACAGATACGCAGTATTTT	CASSPVSGLTDTQYF
TRBV7-8	-	17	TRBJ2-1	-	TGTGCCAGCAGCTTAGCTGGATCAGGGGTTTCCTACAATGAGCAGTTCTTC	CASSLAGSGVSYNEQFF
TRBV11-3	-	16	TRBJ2-3	-	TGTGCCAGCAGCTTAGATCAGGCTCCGAGCCTCGATACGCAGTATTTT	CASSLDQAPSLDTQYF